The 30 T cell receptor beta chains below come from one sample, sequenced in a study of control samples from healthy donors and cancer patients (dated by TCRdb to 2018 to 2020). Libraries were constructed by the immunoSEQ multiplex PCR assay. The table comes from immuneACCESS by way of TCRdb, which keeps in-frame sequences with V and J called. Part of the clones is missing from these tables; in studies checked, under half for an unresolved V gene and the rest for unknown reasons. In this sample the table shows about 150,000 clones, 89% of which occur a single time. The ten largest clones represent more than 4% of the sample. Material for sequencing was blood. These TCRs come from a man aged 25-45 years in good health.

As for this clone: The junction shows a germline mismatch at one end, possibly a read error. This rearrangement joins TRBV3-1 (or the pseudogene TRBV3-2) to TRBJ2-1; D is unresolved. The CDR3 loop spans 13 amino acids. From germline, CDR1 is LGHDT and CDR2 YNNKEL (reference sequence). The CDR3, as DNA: TGTGCCAGCAGCCCCCTTGCCTACACTGAGCAGTTCTTC. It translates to CASSPLAYTEQFF.

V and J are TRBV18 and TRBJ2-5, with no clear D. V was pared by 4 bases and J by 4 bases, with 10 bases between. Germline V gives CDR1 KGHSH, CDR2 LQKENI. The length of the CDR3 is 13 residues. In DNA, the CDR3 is TGTGCCAGCTCACGAGCCAGAGGAGAGACCCAGTACTTC. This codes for CASSRARGETQYF.

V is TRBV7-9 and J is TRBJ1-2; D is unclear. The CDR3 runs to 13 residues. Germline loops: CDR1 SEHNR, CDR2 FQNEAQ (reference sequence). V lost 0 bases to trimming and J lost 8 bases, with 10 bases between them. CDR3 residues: CASSLASTRGYTF. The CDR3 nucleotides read TGTGCCAGCAGCTTAGCCTCGACAAGGGGCTACACCTTC.

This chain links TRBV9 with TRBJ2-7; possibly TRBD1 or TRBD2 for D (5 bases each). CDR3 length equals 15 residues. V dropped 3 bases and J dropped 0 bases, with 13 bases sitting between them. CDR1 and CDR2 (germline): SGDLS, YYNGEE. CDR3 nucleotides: TGTGCCAGCAGCGCCCGGGACGTAAGCTCCTACGAGCAGTACTTC. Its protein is CASSARDVSSYEQYF. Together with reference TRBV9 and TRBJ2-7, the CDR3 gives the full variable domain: DSGVTQTPKHLITATGQRVTLRCSPRSGDLSVYWYQQSLDQGLQFLIQYYNGEERAKGNILERFSAQQFPDLHSELNLSSLELGDSALYFCASSARDVSSYEQYFGPGTRLTVT.

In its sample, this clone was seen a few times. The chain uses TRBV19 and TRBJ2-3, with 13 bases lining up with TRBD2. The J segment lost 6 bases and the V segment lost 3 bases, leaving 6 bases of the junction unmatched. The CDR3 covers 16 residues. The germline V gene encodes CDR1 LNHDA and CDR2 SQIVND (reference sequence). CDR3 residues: CASSIGLAGVGDTQYF. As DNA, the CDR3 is TGTGCCAGTAGTATCGGACTAGCGGGAGTCGGGGATACGCAGTATTTT.

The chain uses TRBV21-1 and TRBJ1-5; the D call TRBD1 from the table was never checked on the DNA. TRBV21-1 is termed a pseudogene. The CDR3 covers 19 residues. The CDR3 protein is CASSKGQHRGGYSNQPQHF. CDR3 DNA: TGTGCCAGCAGCAAAGGCCAGCACAGGGGAGGTTATAGCAATCAGCCCCAGCATTTT.

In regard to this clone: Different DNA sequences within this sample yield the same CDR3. The CDR3, as DNA: TGTGCCAGCAGCCTCACAGGCGGCTCCTACAATGAGCAGTTCTTC. It specifies CASSLTGGSYNEQFF. This rearrangement joins TRBV7-3 to TRBJ2-1; TRBD1 is a possible D gene (5 bases). V was pared by 5 bases and J by 0 bases, with 11 bases between. Germline CDR1 SGHTA, CDR2 FQGTGA. The CDR3 covers 15 residues.

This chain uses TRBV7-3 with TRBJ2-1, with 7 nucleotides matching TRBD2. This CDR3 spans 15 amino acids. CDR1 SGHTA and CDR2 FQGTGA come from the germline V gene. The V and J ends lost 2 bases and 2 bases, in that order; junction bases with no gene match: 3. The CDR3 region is CASSLVREAYNEQFF. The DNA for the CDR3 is TGTGCCAGCAGCTTAGTACGGGAGGCCTACAATGAGCAGTTCTTC.

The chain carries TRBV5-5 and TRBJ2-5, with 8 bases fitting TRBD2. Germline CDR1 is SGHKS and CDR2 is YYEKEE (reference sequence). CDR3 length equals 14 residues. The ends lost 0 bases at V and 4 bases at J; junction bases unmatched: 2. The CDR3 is CASSLGGLAETQYF. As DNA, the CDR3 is TGTGCCAGCAGCTTGGGTGGACTAGCAGAGACCCAGTACTTC.

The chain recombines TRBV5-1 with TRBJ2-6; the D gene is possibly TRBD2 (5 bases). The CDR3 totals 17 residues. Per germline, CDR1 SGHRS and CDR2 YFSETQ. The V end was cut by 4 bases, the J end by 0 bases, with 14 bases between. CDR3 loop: CASSPLARISGANVLTF. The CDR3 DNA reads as TGCGCCAGCAGCCCTCTAGCCCGCATCTCTGGGGCCAACGTCCTGACTTTC.

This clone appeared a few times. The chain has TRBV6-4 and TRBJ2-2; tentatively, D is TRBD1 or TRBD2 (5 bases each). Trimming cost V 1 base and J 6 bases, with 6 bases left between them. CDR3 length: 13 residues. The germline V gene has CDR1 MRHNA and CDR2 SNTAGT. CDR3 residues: CASSDLGAGELFF. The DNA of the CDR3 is TGTGCCAGCAGTGACTTGGGGGCCGGGGAGCTGTTTTTT.

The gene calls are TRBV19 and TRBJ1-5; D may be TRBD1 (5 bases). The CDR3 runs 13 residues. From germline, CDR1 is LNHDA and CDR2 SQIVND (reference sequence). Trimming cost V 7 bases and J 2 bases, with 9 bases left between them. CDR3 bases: TGTGCCAGTAAACCACAGGGCAATCAGCCCCAGCATTTT. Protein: CASKPQGNQPQHF.

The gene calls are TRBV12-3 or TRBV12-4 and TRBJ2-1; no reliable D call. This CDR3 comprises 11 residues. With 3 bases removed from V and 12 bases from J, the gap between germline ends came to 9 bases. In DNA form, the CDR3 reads TGTGCCAGCAGTTTTGGCCAGTCGCAGTTCTTC. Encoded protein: CASSFGQSQFF.

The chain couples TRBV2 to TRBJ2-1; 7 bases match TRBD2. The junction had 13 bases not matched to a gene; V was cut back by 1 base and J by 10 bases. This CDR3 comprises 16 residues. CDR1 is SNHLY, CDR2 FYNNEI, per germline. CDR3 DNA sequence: TGTGCCAGCAGTGAAGTGACGGAGCGGGAACAGGCGGAGCAGTTCTTC. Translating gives CASSEVTEREQAEQFF.

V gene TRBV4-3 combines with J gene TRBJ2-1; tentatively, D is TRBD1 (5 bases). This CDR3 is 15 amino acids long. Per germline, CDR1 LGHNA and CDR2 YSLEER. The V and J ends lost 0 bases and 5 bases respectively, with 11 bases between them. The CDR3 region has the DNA TGCGCCAGCAGCCAAGATTCAGGGAATAACAATGAGCAGTTCTTC. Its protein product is CASSQDSGNNNEQFF.

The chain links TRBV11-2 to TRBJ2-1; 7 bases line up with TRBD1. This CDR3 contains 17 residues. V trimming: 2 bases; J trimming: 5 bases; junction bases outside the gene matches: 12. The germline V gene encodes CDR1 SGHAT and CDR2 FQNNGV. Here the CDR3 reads CASSLFLARDSHNEQFF. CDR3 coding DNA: TGTGCCAGCAGCTTATTCCTAGCTCGGGACAGTCACAATGAGCAGTTCTTC.

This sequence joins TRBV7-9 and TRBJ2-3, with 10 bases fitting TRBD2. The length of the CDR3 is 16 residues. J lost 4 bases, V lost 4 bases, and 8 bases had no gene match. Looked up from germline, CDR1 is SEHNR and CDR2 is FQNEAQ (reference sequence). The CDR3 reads CASSSSGRAGADTQYF. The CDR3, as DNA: TGTGCCAGCAGCTCCAGCGGGAGGGCCGGTGCAGATACGCAGTATTTT.

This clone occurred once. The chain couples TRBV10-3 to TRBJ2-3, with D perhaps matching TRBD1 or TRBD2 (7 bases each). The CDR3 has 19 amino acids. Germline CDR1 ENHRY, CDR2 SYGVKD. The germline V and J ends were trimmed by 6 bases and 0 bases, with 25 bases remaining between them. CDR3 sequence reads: CAISQKTGRGAGSTDTQYF. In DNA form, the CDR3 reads TGTGCCATCAGCCAGAAGACAGGGAGGGGGGCCGGGAGCACAGATACGCAGTATTTT.

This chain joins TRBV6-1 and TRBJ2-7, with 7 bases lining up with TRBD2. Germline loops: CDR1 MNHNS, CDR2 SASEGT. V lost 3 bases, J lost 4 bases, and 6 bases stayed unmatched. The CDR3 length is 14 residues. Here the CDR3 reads CASSEGGRGYEQYF. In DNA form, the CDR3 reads TGTGCCAGCAGTGAGGGCGGGAGAGGTTACGAGCAGTACTTC.

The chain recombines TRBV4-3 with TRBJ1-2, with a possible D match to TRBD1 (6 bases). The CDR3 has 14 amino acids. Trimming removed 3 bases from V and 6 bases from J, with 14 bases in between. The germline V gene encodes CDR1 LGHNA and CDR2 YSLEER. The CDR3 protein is CASSHPQGRDGYTF. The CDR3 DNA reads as TGCGCCAGCAGCCACCCACAGGGTCGGGATGGCTACACCTTC.

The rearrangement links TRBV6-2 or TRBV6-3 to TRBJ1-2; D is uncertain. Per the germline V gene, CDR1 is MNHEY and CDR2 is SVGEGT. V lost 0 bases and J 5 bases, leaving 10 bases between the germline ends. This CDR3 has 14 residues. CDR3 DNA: TGTGCCAGCAGTTACTCGCGCGGGCGATATGGCTACACCTTC. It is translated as CASSYSRGRYGYTF.

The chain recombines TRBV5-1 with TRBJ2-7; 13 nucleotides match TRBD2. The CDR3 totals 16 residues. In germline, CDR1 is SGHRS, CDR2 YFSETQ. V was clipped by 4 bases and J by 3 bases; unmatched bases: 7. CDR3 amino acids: CASSPPGTSGDYEQYF. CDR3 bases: TGCGCCAGCAGCCCGCCTGGGACTAGCGGGGACTACGAGCAGTACTTC.

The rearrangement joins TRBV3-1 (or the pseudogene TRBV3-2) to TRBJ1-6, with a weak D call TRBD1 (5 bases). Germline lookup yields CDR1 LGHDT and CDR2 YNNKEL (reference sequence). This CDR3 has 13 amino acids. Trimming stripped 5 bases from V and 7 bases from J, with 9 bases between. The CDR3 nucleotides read TGTGCCAGCAGCGTCCGGGGGAATTCACCCCTCCACTTT. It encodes CASSVRGNSPLHF.

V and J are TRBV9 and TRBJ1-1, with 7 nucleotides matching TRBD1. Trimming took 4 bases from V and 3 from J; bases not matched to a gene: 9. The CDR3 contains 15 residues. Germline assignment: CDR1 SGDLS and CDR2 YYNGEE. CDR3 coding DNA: TGTGCCAGCAGCCAACAGGGGAGGGGGGACACTGAAGCTTTCTTT. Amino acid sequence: CASSQQGRGDTEAFF.

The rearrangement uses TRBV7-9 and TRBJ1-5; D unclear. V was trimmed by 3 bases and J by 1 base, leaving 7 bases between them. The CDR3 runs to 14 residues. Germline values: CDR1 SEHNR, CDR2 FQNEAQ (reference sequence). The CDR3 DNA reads TGTGCCAGCAGCTTTTTAGGGAGCAATCAGCCCCAGCATTTT. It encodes CASSFLGSNQPQHF. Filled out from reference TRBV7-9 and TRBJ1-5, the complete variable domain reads DTGVSQNPRHKITKRGQNVTFRCDPISEHNRLYWYRQTLGQGPEFLTYFQNEAQLEKSRLLSDRFSAERPKGSFSTLEIQRTEQGDSAMYLCASSFLGSNQPQHFGDGTRLSIL.

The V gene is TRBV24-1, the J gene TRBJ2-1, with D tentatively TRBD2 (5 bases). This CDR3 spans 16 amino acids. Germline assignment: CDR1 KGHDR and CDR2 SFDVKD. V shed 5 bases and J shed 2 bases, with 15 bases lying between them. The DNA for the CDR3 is TGTGCCACCAGTGCGCCGGGGATCGCACCCTACAATGAGCAGTTCTTC. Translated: CATSAPGIAPYNEQFF.

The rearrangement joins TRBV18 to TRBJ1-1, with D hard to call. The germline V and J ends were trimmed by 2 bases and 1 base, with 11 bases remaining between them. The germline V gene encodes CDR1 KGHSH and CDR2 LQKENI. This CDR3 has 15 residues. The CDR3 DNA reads TGTGCCAGCTCACCATCCGGTATAGGGAACACTGAAGCTTTCTTT. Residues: CASSPSGIGNTEAFF.

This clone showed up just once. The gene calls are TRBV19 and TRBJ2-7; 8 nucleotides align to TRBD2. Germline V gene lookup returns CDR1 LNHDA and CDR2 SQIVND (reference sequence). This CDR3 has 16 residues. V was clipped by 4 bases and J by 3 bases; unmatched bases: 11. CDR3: CASSNTFTSGIYEQYF. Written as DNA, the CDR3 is TGTGCCAGTAGTAACACCTTTACTAGCGGTATCTACGAGCAGTACTTC.

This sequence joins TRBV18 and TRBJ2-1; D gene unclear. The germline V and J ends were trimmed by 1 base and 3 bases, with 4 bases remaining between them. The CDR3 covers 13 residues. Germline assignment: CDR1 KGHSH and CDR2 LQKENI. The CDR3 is CASSPRYYNEQFF. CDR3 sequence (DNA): TGTGCCAGCTCACCACGATACTACAATGAGCAGTTCTTC.

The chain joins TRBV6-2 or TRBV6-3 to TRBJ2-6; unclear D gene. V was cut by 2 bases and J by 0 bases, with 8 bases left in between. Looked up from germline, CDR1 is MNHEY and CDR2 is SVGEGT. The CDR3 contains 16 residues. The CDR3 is CASSYGIRSGANVLTF. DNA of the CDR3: TGTGCCAGCAGTTACGGTATTCGCTCTGGGGCCAACGTCCTGACTTTC.